This T cell receptor beta chain was sequenced during a study of shared clonotypes between healthy human individuals. On the study more broadly: Per donor, CD8 memory used one plate, CD8 naive used two, CD4 memory used three and CD4 naive used three. General study findings and limits: Sharing of clonotypes among donors was expected to vary with sequencing depth. Rarefaction analysis demonstrated incomplete sorted-subset sequencing notwithstanding large depth.

A word on this clone: The antigen remains unidentified.

V lost 5 bases to trimming and J lost 2 bases, with 8 bases between them. CDR3 size: 13 residues. In germline, CDR1 is LGHNT, CDR2 FRNRAP. Genomic DNA of each subset was evenly split across several immunoSEQ plates. Clones were read by immunoSEQ multiplex PCR, and TCRdb kept only the in-frame ones, dropping some. The sample shows 950,000 to 1,300,000 clones, 75% of them seen only once. The rearrangement joins TRBV12-5 to TRBJ2-3; D is unresolved. Sequenced material: memory CD4+ T cells sorted from blood. Regarding subset: CD45RA-negative fraction. The source of this sequence is a man aged 18 to 30 in good health. Written as DNA, the CDR3 is TGTGCTAGTGGTCTAGAGTTCACAGATACGCAGTATTTT. It translates to CASGLEFTDTQYF.